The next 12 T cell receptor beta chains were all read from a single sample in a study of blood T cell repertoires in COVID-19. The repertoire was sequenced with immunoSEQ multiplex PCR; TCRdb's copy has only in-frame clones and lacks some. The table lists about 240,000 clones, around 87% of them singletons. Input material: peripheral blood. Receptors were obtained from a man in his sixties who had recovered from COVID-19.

The CDR3 DNA reads TGTGCCAGCAGCTTGGGCACAGGGTTCAATGAGCAGTTCTTC. Amino acids: CASSLGTGFNEQFF. The chain links TRBV5-4 to TRBJ2-1, with D tentatively TRBD1 (6 bases). The CDR3 has 14 amino acids. CDR1 SGHNT and CDR2 YYREEE come from the germline V gene (reference sequence). Trimming shortened V by 0 bases and J by 6 bases, and 10 bases separated the two germline ends. The entire variable domain, with the rest obtained from reference TRBV5-4 and TRBJ2-1, is as follows: ETGVTQSPTHLIKTRGQQVTLRCSSQSGHNTVSWYQQALGQGPQFIFQYYREEENGRGNFPPRFSGLQFPNYSSELNVNALELDDSALYLCASSLGTGFNEQFFGPGTRLTVL.

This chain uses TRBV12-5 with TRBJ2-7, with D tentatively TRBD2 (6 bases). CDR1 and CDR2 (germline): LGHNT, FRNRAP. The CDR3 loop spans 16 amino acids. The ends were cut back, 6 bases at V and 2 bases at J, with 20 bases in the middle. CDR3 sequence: CASGAGQPWGAYEQYF. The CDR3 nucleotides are TGTGCTAGTGGGGCGGGGCAGCCATGGGGAGCCTACGAGCAGTACTTC.

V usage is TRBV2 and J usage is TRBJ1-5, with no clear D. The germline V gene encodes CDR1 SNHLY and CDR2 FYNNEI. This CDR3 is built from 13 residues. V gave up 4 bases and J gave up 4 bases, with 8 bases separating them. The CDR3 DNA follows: TGTGCCAGCAGTGGGAGGGCTAATCAGCCCCAGCATTTT. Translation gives CASSGRANQPQHF.

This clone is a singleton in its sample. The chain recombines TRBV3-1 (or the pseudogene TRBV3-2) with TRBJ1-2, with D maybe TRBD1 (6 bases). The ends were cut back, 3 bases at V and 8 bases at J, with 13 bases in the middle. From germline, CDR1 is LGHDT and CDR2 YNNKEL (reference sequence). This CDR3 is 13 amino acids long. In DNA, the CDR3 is TGTGCCAGCAGCCACACAGGGTACAGCGGCTACACCTTC. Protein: CASSHTGYSGYTF.

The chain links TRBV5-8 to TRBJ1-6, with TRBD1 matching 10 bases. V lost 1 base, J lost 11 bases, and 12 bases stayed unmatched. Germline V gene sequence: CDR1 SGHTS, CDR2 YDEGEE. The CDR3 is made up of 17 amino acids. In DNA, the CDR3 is TGTGCCAGCAGCTTGCTAATACGGGACAGGGGTCCGGCACCCCTCCACTTT. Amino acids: CASSLLIRDRGPAPLHF.

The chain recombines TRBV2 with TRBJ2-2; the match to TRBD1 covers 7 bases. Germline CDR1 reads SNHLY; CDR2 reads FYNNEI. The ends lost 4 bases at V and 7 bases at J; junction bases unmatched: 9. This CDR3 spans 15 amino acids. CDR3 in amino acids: CASSVETGIFGELFF. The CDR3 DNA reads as TGTGCCAGCAGTGTTGAGACAGGGATATTCGGGGAGCTGTTTTTT.

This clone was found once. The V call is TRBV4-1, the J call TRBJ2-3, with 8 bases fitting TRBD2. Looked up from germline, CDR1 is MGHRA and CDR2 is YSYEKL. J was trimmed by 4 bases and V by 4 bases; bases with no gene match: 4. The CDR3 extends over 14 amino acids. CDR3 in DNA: TGCGCCAGCAGCCTAGGCGGGGGGCCAGATACGCAGTATTTT. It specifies CASSLGGGPDTQYF.

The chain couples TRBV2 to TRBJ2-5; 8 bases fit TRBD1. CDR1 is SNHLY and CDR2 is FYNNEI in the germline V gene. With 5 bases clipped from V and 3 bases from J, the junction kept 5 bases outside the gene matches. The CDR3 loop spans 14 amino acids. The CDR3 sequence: CASSKDRAEETQYF. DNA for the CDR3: TGTGCCAGCAGTAAGGACAGGGCAGAAGAGACCCAGTACTTC.

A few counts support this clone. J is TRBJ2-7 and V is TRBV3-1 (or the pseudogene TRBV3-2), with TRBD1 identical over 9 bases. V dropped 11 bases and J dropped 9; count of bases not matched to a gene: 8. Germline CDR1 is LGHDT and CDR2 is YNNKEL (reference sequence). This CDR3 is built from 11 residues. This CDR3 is CACSQGAAQYF. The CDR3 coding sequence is TGTGCCTGCTCACAGGGGGCCGCGCAGTACTTC.

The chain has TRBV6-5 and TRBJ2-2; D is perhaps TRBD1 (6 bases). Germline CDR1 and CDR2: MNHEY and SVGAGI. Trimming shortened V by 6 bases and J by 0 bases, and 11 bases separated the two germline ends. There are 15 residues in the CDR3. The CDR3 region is CASSRTGPNTGELFF. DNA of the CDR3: TGTGCCAGCAGCCGAACAGGGCCGAACACCGGGGAGCTGTTTTTT.

CDR3 DNA sequence: TGTGCCCATCGACAGTCCATCGATAGCAATCAGCCCCAGCATTTT. Its protein product is CAHRQSIDSNQPQHF. The chain has TRBV10-3 and TRBJ1-5; D is possibly TRBD1 (5 bases). In germline, CDR1 is ENHRY, CDR2 SYGVKD. V lost 11 bases and J 0 bases, leaving 17 bases between the germline ends. The length of the CDR3 is 15 residues.

The CDR3 DNA reads TGTGCCAGCAGCTTGTTTGAGGGACTTGGCACTGAAGCTTTCTTT. It specifies CASSLFEGLGTEAFF. The V and J genes are TRBV5-6 and TRBJ1-1; tentative D call: TRBD1 (5 bases). Between the trimmed V and J ends, which lost 1 base and 4 bases, there was a span of 14 bases. CDR3 length: 15 residues. Germline V gives CDR1 SGHDT, CDR2 YYEEEE.